This T cell receptor (beta chain) was profiled in a study of chemoradiotherapy in HPV16-positive cancers. Overall study findings and caveats: For HPV16-positive patients, expanding HPV-responsive T cells associated with longer recurrence-free survival.

Per the germline V gene, CDR1 is MNHEY and CDR2 is SMNVEV (reference sequence). Trimming removed 3 bases from V and 7 bases from J; junction bases left unmatched: 9. The CDR3 loop spans 17 amino acids. Remarks on this clone: The antigen remains unidentified.

This table comes from immunoSEQ multiplex PCR, and its TCRdb copy is limited to in-frame clones, with some not included. The table has tens of thousands of clones, approximately 88% seen once; the top ten hold roughly 4.4%. The receptor's source is a human donor with HPV-associated anogenital cancer. The sample consisted of blood, taken from a patient who underwent chemoradiotherapy. The chain uses TRBV27 and TRBJ1-6, with 10 positions matching TRBD1. The CDR3 nucleotides read TGTGCCAGCAGTTTTATTGGATGGGGACAGGGGAATTCACCCCTCCACTTT. It yields the protein CASSFIGWGQGNSPLHF.